Sequencing of this TCR beta chain was carried out in a study of CD8+ T cells in alopecia areata. Treatment given: oral pan-JAK inhibitor, 5-10 mg twice daily. As part of sample collection, lesional scalp punch biopsies and peripheral blood were taken from alopecia areata patients. CDR1 MGHRA and CDR2 YSYEKL come from the germline V gene. CDR3 size: 16 residues. The ends lost 4 bases at V and 0 bases at J; junction bases unmatched: 5. Sequencing used cDNA as its template, made by extracting RNA and reverse transcribing it. This table comes from immunoSEQ multiplex PCR, and its TCRdb copy is limited to in-frame clones, with some not included. This table holds 110,000 to 150,000 clones, roughly four fifths found once.

The chain couples TRBV4-1 to TRBJ2-2; TRBD1 aligns across 7 bases. The clonotype was recovered from a human donor with alopecia areata. The specimen was CD8+ T cells sorted from blood, collected at week 4, from a patient treated with tofacitinib. This CDR3 reads CASSPAGTANTGELFF. CDR3 bases: TGCGCCAGCAGCCCTGCCGGGACAGCGAACACCGGGGAGCTGTTTTTT.